This T cell receptor beta chain originates from a study of cytomegalovirus exposure and HLA in healthy donors. It was with 60 Vbeta and 13 Jbeta primers that the PCR ran. Here immunoSEQ multiplex PCR was the method, and the copy in TCRdb shows in-frame clones only, minus some. The sample has about 210,000 clones, roughly 77% seen once. V lost 5 bases to trimming and J lost 2 bases; unmatched junction nucleotides: 4. Germline lookup yields CDR1 SGHAT and CDR2 FQDESV (reference sequence). CDR3 size: 14 residues. Sequencing input: PBMCs. V is TRBV11-1 and J is TRBJ2-5; TRBD2 aligns across 8 bases. The TCR comes from a man between 40 and 49 years old in good health and CMV-seropositive. The CDR3 nucleotides are TGTGCCAGCAGCCAGCGGGGGATTCAAGAGACCCAGTACTTC. Its protein is CASSQRGIQETQYF.